What follows is one T cell receptor (beta chain) and its context. The antigen it recognizes is unknown. The CDR3 end lies 3 residues beyond the end of the read and is filled in from the germline J gene. This sample is part of a study of Tregs in tolerant kidney transplant recipients (dated by TCRdb to between 2019 and 2020). Context from the whole study: Before combined kidney and bone marrow transplantation, this study identified donor-specific regulatory T cells using TCRbeta sequencing and then followed those same cells after transplant.

For TCRbeta CDR3 sequencing, genomic DNA from the sorted cells was extracted using the QIAGEN DNeasy Blood and Tissue Kit. High-throughput TCRbeta CDR3 sequencing was carried out commercially through immunoSEQ, with PCR amplification with bias correction and internal controls included. Per the original workflow: A unique productive TCRbeta sequence was defined by the CDR3 nucleotide sequence when primers matched, and otherwise by the CDR3 amino acid sequence together with the Vbeta and Jbeta genes. Sorting error was corrected by removing sequences shared between sorted populations at a frequency ratio of 2:1 or less, and the remaining shared sequences were assigned to the higher population. A sequence counted as donor-reactive if, in CFSE-low cells, the sequence had a frequency of at least 0.01% and was expanded at least 5-fold compared with unstimulated cells. Jensen-Shannon divergence, calculated on the top 100 TCRbeta sequences ranked by frequency, was used to quantify repertoire divergence. When a sample had multiple sequencing runs, each run was corrected for sorting error separately and the runs were then pooled. The immuneACCESS repertoire file appears here via TCRdb, limited to in-frame rearrangements. These files lack a portion of the clones; in checked studies, under half of the deficit traces to unresolved V genes, and the cause of the others is not known. D and trimming come from the DNA, and the V and J calls and clone size come from that table. The sample table holds 15,000 or so clones. The top ten clonotypes cover 27% of the sample.

The full study reports these points: Biological reproducibility was not directly assessed, although technical replication error appeared to be minimal. Because the PCR primers were changed over time for some patients, nucleotide-level comparison could not be performed across the samples from those patients. In tolerant patients, the expansion of donor-specific Tregs was greater than global Treg expansion, suggesting that the expansion was antigen-driven rather than nonspecific. Because only a small number of patients were included, the study had limitations, and the results will need to be validated in larger populations as well as under other immunosuppression protocols. Expanding Tregs with activated donor B cells appeared to identify the most biologically relevant and donor-specific TCRbeta repertoire.

The time point label, as the study defines it: 6 months after combined kidney and bone marrow transplant. The transplants used related donors along with nonmyeloablative bone marrow transplantation, and in the human trials mixed chimerism was transient. Unstimulated Tregs (CD4+CD25+CD127-), CD4+ non-Tregs (CD4+CD25-), CD4 and CD8 cells were FACS-sorted from thawed PBMCs. The patients were a handful of recipients of combined kidney and bone marrow transplants from the ITN036ST trial, and samples were available only for these trial subjects. Healthy control blood was processed to PBMCs by Ficoll density gradient and cryopreserved, and patient PBMCs were collected before and after transplant. As encoded in the germline V gene (reference sequence), CDR1 is SEHNR while CDR2 is FQNEAQ. From cysteine to phenylalanine, the CDR3 is 13 amino acids long. Of the CDR3's DNA, 30 bases were read; they are in frame from base 1.

The sequence was obtained from a human patient who received a combined kidney and bone marrow transplant. After a transplant, some of the T cells may come from the graft donor. Sequencing was performed on CD8+ T cells from blood (PBMCs), taken 6 months after the transplant. The chain is made from TRBV7-9 and TRBJ2-4, with no reliable assignment of the D segment. This receptor has the CDR3 CASSSKNPYGQYF. The CDR3 DNA, read in part, is TGTGCCAGCAGCTCAAAGAATCCCTATGGT.